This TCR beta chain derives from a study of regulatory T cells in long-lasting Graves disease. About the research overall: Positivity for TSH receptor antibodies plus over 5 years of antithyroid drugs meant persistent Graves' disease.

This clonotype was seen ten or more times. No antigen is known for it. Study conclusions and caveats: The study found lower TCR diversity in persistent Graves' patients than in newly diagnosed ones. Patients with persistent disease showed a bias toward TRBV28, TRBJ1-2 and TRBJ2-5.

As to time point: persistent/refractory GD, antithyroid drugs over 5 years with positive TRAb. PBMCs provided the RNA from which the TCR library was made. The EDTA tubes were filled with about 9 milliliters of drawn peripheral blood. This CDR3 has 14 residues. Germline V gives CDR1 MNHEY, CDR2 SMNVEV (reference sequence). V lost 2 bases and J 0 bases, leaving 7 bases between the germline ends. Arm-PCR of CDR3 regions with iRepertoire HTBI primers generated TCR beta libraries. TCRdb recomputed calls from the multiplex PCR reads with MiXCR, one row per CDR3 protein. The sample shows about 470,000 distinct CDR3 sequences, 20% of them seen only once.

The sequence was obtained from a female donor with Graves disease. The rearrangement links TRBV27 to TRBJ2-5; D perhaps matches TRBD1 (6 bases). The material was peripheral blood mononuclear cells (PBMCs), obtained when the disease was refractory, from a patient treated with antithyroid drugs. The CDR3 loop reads CASSLGQNQETQYF. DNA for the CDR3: TGTGCCAGCAGTTTAGGACAGAACCAAGAGACCCAGTACTTC.